This T cell receptor (beta chain) stems from a study of T cells after yellow fever vaccination. Points from the study as a whole: Faster peaking, at day 5 versus 15, marked a secondary response that was weaker.

The germline V gene encodes CDR1 SGHDN and CDR2 FVKESK. The CDR3 contains 16 residues. V lost 0 bases to trimming and J lost 2 bases, with 13 bases between them. TCRdb fed the 5' RACE reads into MiXCR, producing one record per CDR3 protein. The table has roughly 300,000 distinct CDR3 sequences, 8% to 9.5% seen once. This clonotype showed up just a few times. Its antigen is still unknown. This chain connects TRBV14 to TRBJ2-5; D assignment may be TRBD1 or TRBD2 (5 bases each). The specimen was PBMCs, collected roughly 46 days after the first yellow fever vaccination. The TCR was taken from a man aged 18 to 30 who received the YFV17D yellow fever vaccine. This CDR3 reads CASSQDRGRTQETQYF. DNA for the CDR3: TGTGCCAGCAGCCAAGATAGGGGACGGACACAAGAGACCCAGTACTTC.